Here is one TCR beta chain with its context. What it binds is unknown. Blood samples of 2 to 2.5 ml were drawn from every donor. There are 11 residues in the CDR3. Germline V lookup: CDR1 SQVTM, CDR2 ANQGSEA. TCRdb re-called the 5' RACE reads and catalogs CDR3 proteins one per entry, DNA excluded. This sample's table has roughly 150,000 distinct CDR3 sequences. This sample stems from a study of monozygotic twins with inflammatory bowel disease. Findings of the study overall: Clonotype overlap with others was lower in IBD patients than in healthy twins, a difference that was greatest with disease activity.

This chain connects TRBV29-1 to TRBJ1-2; TCRdb's D gene call, TRBD1, goes unchecked for lack of DNA. The receptor was derived from a human donor with ulcerative colitis or Crohn's disease, or a healthy co-twin of an affected twin (not recorded which). The specimen sequenced was blood. CDR3 sequence reads: CSGGQDYGYTF.